These T cell receptor beta chains were read from a single sample in a study of cytomegalovirus exposure and HLA in healthy donors. Method: immunoSEQ multiplex PCR; TCRdb's copy keeps in-frame clones and lacks some. The sample consists of roughly 200,000 clones, approximately 90% of them appearing once. Material: PBMCs. These receptors were collected from a woman in her late teens or twenties in good health and CMV-seronegative. CDR3s include the opening cysteine and the closing phenylalanine or tryptophan. Fields, in order: D gene, V gene, J gene, clone size, CDR3 DNA, CDR3 protein. A D gene is named only where the DNA matches it firmly. Clone size is stated in some rows and not others, as once, few, many or a class when expanded.

D gene: NA; V gene: TRBV10-1; J gene: TRBJ2-7; clone size: NA; CDR3 DNA: TGCGCCAGCAGTGAAACAGGCGAAACACCCTACGAGCAGTACTTC; CDR3 protein: CASSETGETPYEQYF
D gene: NA; V gene: TRBV10-3; J gene: TRBJ1-1; clone size: NA; CDR3 DNA: TGTGCCATCAGTGACAGGGGTTTTGAAGCTTTCTTT; CDR3 protein: CAISDRGFEAFF
D gene: NA; V gene: TRBV6-5; J gene: TRBJ2-1; clone size: NA; CDR3 DNA: TGTGCCAGCAGTCCGGGTACGAGGAAATACAATGAGCAGTTCTTC; CDR3 protein: CASSPGTRKYNEQFF
D gene: TRBD2; V gene: TRBV14; J gene: TRBJ2-1; clone size: once; CDR3 DNA: TGTGCCAGCAGCTCCGGGACTAGCTCCTACAATGAGCAGTTCTTC; CDR3 protein: CASSSGTSSYNEQFF
D gene: TRBD2; V gene: TRBV30; J gene: TRBJ2-1; clone size: NA; CDR3 DNA: TGTGCCGGACGATTCGCGGGAGACGCCTACAATGAGCAGTTCTTC; CDR3 protein: CAGRFAGDAYNEQFF
D gene: NA; V gene: TRBV2; J gene: TRBJ2-3; clone size: NA; CDR3 DNA: TGTGCCAGCAGTGATAGTGGGCGTACGCAGTATTTT; CDR3 protein: CASSDSGRTQYF
D gene: TRBD2; V gene: TRBV5-1; J gene: TRBJ2-3; clone size: NA; CDR3 DNA: TGCGCCAGCAGCACCGGGACTAGCGGGAGTCTTACAGATACGCAGTATTTT; CDR3 protein: CASSTGTSGSLTDTQYF
D gene: NA; V gene: TRBV15; J gene: TRBJ2-3; clone size: NA; CDR3 DNA: TGTGCCACCAGCAGAGATCGTCAGGGCACGCAGTATTTT; CDR3 protein: CATSRDRQGTQYF
D gene: NA; V gene: TRBV29-1; J gene: TRBJ2-5; clone size: NA; CDR3 DNA: TGCAGCGTTGACGCAGTACAGCAAGAGACCCAGTACTTC; CDR3 protein: CSVDAVQQETQYF
D gene: TRBD1; V gene: TRBV29-1; J gene: TRBJ1-6; clone size: NA; CDR3 DNA: TGCAGCGCGAGCGTCGACAGGGAAAATTCACCCCTCCACTTT; CDR3 protein: CSASVDRENSPLHF
D gene: NA; V gene: TRBV13; J gene: TRBJ2-1; clone size: NA; CDR3 DNA: TGTGCCAGCAGTAATCCACAGGCTGAGCAGTTCTTC; CDR3 protein: CASSNPQAEQFF
D gene: TRBD1; V gene: TRBV5-6; J gene: TRBJ1-3; clone size: few; CDR3 DNA: TGTGCCAGCAGCCCGATATCAACCGGGACAGGAAAAAACACCATATATTTT; CDR3 protein: CASSPISTGTGKNTIYF
D gene: TRBD1; V gene: TRBV10-3; J gene: TRBJ2-1; clone size: NA; CDR3 DNA: TGTGCCATCAGTGGGGACAGATACAATGAGCAGTTCTTC; CDR3 protein: CAISGDRYNEQFF
D gene: TRBD2; V gene: TRBV7-4; J gene: TRBJ2-7; clone size: NA; CDR3 DNA: TGTGCCAGCAGCTCCAAGAGGCGGGAGGGCCTGTACGAGCAGTACTTC; CDR3 protein: CASSSKRREGLYEQYF
D gene: NA; V gene: TRBV6-6; J gene: TRBJ1-5; clone size: NA; CDR3 DNA: TGTGCCAGCACCCAGGGCAGGGTAAATCAGCCCCAGCATTTT; CDR3 protein: CASTQGRVNQPQHF
D gene: TRBD1; V gene: TRBV6-5; J gene: TRBJ1-2; clone size: NA; CDR3 DNA: TGTGCCAGCAGTTACTCGACAGGGGGCACTTATGGCTACACCTTC; CDR3 protein: CASSYSTGGTYGYTF
D gene: NA; V gene: TRBV7-9; J gene: TRBJ1-4; clone size: NA; CDR3 DNA: TGTGCCAGCAGCTTAGTTTTAAATACTAATGAAAAACTGTTTTTT; CDR3 protein: CASSLVLNTNEKLFF
D gene: NA; V gene: TRBV4-2; J gene: TRBJ2-3; clone size: NA; CDR3 DNA: TGTGCCAGCGGCGTAGCGGAGAAGAGCACAGATACGCAGTATTTT; CDR3 protein: CASGVAEKSTDTQYF
D gene: NA; V gene: TRBV19; J gene: TRBJ1-1; clone size: NA; CDR3 DNA: TGTGCCAGTAGTATAGATAGGGGCACTGAAGCTTTCTTT; CDR3 protein: CASSIDRGTEAFF
D gene: TRBD1; V gene: TRBV6-5; J gene: TRBJ1-3; clone size: NA; CDR3 DNA: TGTGCCAGCCTACCAGGGGGATCGGGAAACACCATATATTTT; CDR3 protein: CASLPGGSGNTIYF
D gene: NA; V gene: TRBV2; J gene: TRBJ2-1; clone size: NA; CDR3 DNA: TGTGCCAGCAGTACCCTTCCGGGGGGCGGTTACAATGAGCAGTTCTTC; CDR3 protein: CASSTLPGGGYNEQFF
D gene: NA; V gene: TRBV6-6; J gene: TRBJ2-7; clone size: NA; CDR3 DNA: TGTGCCAGCAGGGAACACGGGTCTTCCTACGAGCAGTACTTC; CDR3 protein: CASREHGSSYEQYF
D gene: TRBD1; V gene: TRBV30; J gene: TRBJ1-2; clone size: NA; CDR3 DNA: TGTGCCTGGAAGAGACGGGAGGGGGCGGAGGGCTACACCTTC; CDR3 protein: CAWKRREGAEGYTF
D gene: TRBD1; V gene: TRBV5-6; J gene: TRBJ1-1; clone size: NA; CDR3 DNA: TGTGCCAGCAGCGGAGAGAGACAGGGGAGCACTGAAGCTTTCTTT; CDR3 protein: CASSGERQGSTEAFF
D gene: TRBD1; V gene: TRBV7-7; J gene: TRBJ2-7; clone size: NA; CDR3 DNA: TGTGCCAGCAGCTATTCCCAGACAGGGGGCATCTACGGGCAGTACTTC; CDR3 protein: CASSYSQTGGIYGQYF
D gene: NA; V gene: TRBV7-9; J gene: TRBJ2-2; clone size: NA; CDR3 DNA: TGTGCCAGCAGCCCAAGACGGGGTGGAGACACCGGGGAGCTGTTTTTT; CDR3 protein: CASSPRRGGDTGELFF
D gene: NA; V gene: TRBV18; J gene: TRBJ2-7; clone size: NA; CDR3 DNA: TGTGCCAGCTCACCCTTACAGGGCGGTTTGGGAAACGAGCAGTACTTC; CDR3 protein: CASSPLQGGLGNEQYF
D gene: NA; V gene: TRBV5-1; J gene: TRBJ1-3; clone size: NA; CDR3 DNA: TGCGCCAGCAGCTTGCAGGGTTCGATGCTACTCTCTGGAAACACCATATATTTT; CDR3 protein: CASSLQGSMLLSGNTIYF
D gene: NA; V gene: TRBV6-5; J gene: TRBJ1-1; clone size: once; CDR3 DNA: TGTGCCACAAAATCCCCGGGGGGCACTGAAGCTTTCTTT; CDR3 protein: CATKSPGGTEAFF
D gene: TRBD2; V gene: TRBV4-1; J gene: TRBJ2-1; clone size: NA; CDR3 DNA: TGCGCCAGCAGCCAAGATGCTAGCGGGAGGTGGGACAATGAGCAGTTCTTC; CDR3 protein: CASSQDASGRWDNEQFF
D gene: TRBD1; V gene: TRBV5-6; J gene: TRBJ1-4; clone size: NA; CDR3 DNA: TGTGCCAGCAGCTTGACAGGGGTTCCTGAAAAACTGTTTTTT; CDR3 protein: CASSLTGVPEKLFF
D gene: NA; V gene: TRBV7-2; J gene: TRBJ1-5; clone size: NA; CDR3 DNA: TGTGCCAGCAGCTTATTCCCCACTAGCGGCAATCAGCCCCAGCATTTT; CDR3 protein: CASSLFPTSGNQPQHF